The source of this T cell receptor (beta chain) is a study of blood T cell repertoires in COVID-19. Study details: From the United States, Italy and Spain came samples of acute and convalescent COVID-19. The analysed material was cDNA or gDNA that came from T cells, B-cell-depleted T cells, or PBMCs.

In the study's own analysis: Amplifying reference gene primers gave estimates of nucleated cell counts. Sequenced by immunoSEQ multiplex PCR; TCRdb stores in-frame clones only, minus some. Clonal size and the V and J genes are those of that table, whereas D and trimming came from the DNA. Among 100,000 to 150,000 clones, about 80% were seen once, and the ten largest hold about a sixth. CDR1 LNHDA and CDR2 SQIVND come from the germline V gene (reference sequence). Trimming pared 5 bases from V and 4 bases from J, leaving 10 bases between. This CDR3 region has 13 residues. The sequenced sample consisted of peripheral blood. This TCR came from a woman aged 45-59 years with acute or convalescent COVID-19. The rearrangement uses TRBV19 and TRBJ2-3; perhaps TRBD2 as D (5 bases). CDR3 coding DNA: TGTGCCAGTAGTCTCGGACTTCCAGATACGCAGTATTTT. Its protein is CASSLGLPDTQYF.